The 27 T cell receptor beta chains in this list originate from one sample, sequenced in a study of cytomegalovirus exposure and HLA in healthy donors. Sequencing was performed with immunoSEQ multiplex PCR; in TCRdb, only in-frame clones are kept and a portion is missing. The sample lists fewer than 250,000 clones; approximately 82% were seen once. Sequenced material: PBMCs. The receptors originated from a woman younger than 30 in good health and CMV-seronegative.

The chain employs TRBV7-9 and TRBJ2-1; maybe TRBD1 (5 bases). V shed 5 bases and J shed 12 bases, with 11 bases lying between them. This CDR3 region has 11 residues. Per germline, CDR1 SEHNR and CDR2 FQNEAQ (reference sequence). CDR3 residues: CASSPGHLQFF. The CDR3 DNA sequence: TGTGCCAGCAGCCCCGGACACTTGCAGTTCTTC.

The rearrangement joins TRBV5-1 to TRBJ2-7; D perhaps matches TRBD1 (5 bases). Germline V lookup: CDR1 SGHRS, CDR2 YFSETQ. The CDR3 has 14 residues. Trimming cost V 0 bases and J 2 bases, with 9 bases left between them. The CDR3 is CASSLDRPTYEQYF. The CDR3 DNA sequence: TGCGCCAGCAGCTTGGACAGGCCAACCTACGAGCAGTACTTC.

Only a few counts were recorded for this clone. Distinct nucleotide sequences in the sample also encode this CDR3. The chain employs TRBV29-1 and TRBJ1-2, with 7 bases that match TRBD1. Germline V CDR1 and CDR2: SQVTM, ANQGSEA. V lost 4 bases, J lost 7 bases, and 0 bases stayed unmatched. CDR3 length: 10 amino acids. CDR3 amino acids: CSVGQGGYTF. Here the CDR3 DNA reads TGCAGCGTTGGACAGGGTGGCTACACCTTC. The complete variable domain, with remaining parts taken from reference TRBV29-1 and TRBJ1-2, reads SAVISQKPSRDICQRGTSLTIQCQVDSQVTMMFWYRQQPGQSLTLIATANQGSEATYESGFVIDKFPISRPNLTFSTLTVSNMSPEDSSIYLCSVGQGGYTFGSGTRLTVV.

The chain employs TRBV6-1 and TRBJ1-1, with D perhaps TRBD1 (5 bases). The V end lost 6 bases, the J end lost 6 bases, and 14 bases lay between the germline ends. The CDR3 covers 13 residues. CDR1 and CDR2 (germline): MNHNS, SASEGT. The CDR3 coding sequence is TGTGCCAGCAGGTGGGGGGGAGGAGCTGAAGCTTTCTTT. Translating gives CASRWGGGAEAFF.

The chain employs TRBV6-5 and TRBJ1-5; 8 bases map to TRBD1. V was clipped by 4 bases and J by 6 bases; unmatched bases: 8. The CDR3 runs 15 residues. Germline CDR1 and CDR2: MNHEY and SVGAGI. CDR3 protein: CASSSQGARGQPQHF. The CDR3 nucleotides read TGTGCCAGCAGTTCCCAGGGGGCGCGGGGTCAGCCCCAGCATTTT.

As DNA, the CDR3 is TGTGCCTGGAGCTACAGCCCTTTCTATGGCTACACCTTC. This gives the protein CAWSYSPFYGYTF. V is TRBV30 and J is TRBJ1-2; no clear D gene. The germline gives CDR1 GTSNPN, CDR2 SVGIG (reference sequence). Trimming removed 3 bases at V and 4 bases at J, with 12 bases between. The CDR3 is 13 amino acids.

This clone turned up a few times. This chain links TRBV9 with TRBJ1-4, with 8 bases fitting TRBD1. Unmatched junction bases numbered 6, after V lost 4 bases and J lost 7 bases. The CDR3 covers 14 residues. CDR1 and CDR2 from the germline V gene are SGDLS and YYNGEE. CDR3 sequence: CASSRWTGTEKLFF. The CDR3 nucleotides read TGTGCCAGCAGCCGCTGGACAGGGACTGAAAAACTGTTTTTT.

The chain employs TRBV30 and TRBJ2-1, with 13 bases aligning to TRBD2. The CDR3 is 13 residues long. J gave up 8 bases and V 5 bases, and 3 bases lay outside the gene matches. Per germline, CDR1 GTSNPN and CDR2 SVGIG (reference sequence). The CDR3 sequence is CAWSGLAGDEQFF. The CDR3 region has the DNA TGTGCCTGGTCCGGACTAGCGGGAGATGAGCAGTTCTTC.

V is TRBV19 and J is TRBJ1-6; 8 bases align to TRBD1. The V gene's germline CDR1 is LNHDA and CDR2 SQIVND (reference sequence). The CDR3 contains 14 residues. With 5 bases clipped from V and 7 bases from J, the junction kept 4 bases outside the gene matches. CDR3: CASSRTGKNSPLHF. In DNA form, the CDR3 reads TGTGCCAGTAGTCGGACAGGGAAGAATTCACCCCTCCACTTT.

The chain employs TRBV27 and TRBJ1-1, with a possible D match to TRBD1 (5 bases). The CDR3 has 16 amino acids. Germline CDR1 MNHEY, CDR2 SMNVEV (reference sequence). Trimming cost V 7 bases and J 2 bases, with 20 bases left between them. CDR3 sequence reads: CASKWAPGGSNTEAFF. CDR3 coding DNA: TGTGCCAGCAAGTGGGCGCCCGGGGGGTCCAACACTGAAGCTTTCTTT.

This clone was detected a few times. The chain employs TRBV19 and TRBJ2-5; 7 bases line up with TRBD2. Germline values: CDR1 LNHDA, CDR2 SQIVND (reference sequence). After removal of 5 bases from V and 0 bases from J, the junction contained 9 bases not matched to a gene. CDR3 length: 16 residues. CDR3 nucleotides: TGTGCCAGTAGTCTCCAACTAGCGACACACCAAGAGACCCAGTACTTC. Translation: CASSLQLATHQETQYF. The entire variable domain, with the rest obtained from reference TRBV19 and TRBJ2-5, is as follows: DGGITQSPKYLFRKEGQNVTLSCEQNLNHDAMYWYRQDPGQGLRLIYYSQIVNDFQKGDIAEGYSVSREKKESFPLTVTSAQKNPTAFYLCASSLQLATHQETQYFGPGTRLLVL.

CDR3 DNA: TGTGCCAGCAGCAACTCCCTCCTCCCGAGCTCCTACAATGAGCAGTTCTTC. Translation: CASSNSLLPSSYNEQFF. The chain employs TRBV13 and TRBJ2-1; D remains ambiguous. Trimming cost V 5 bases and J 0 bases, with 17 bases left between them. This CDR3 comprises 17 residues. Germline values: CDR1 PRHDT, CDR2 FYEKMQ (reference sequence). Together with reference TRBV13 and TRBJ2-1, the CDR3 gives the full variable domain: AAGVIQSPRHLIKEKRETATLKCYPIPRHDTVYWYQQGPGQDPQFLISFYEKMQSDKGSIPDRFSAQQFSDYHSELNMSSLELGDSALYFCASSNSLLPSSYNEQFFGPGTRLTVL.

V gene TRBV5-8 combines with J gene TRBJ2-6; 7 nucleotides line up with TRBD1. The V gene's germline CDR1 is SGHTS and CDR2 YDEGEE. V lost 3 bases to trimming and J lost 2 bases; unmatched junction nucleotides: 2. The CDR3 contains 15 residues. The CDR3 nucleotides read TGTGCCAGCAGCTCAGGGGGTACTGGGGCCAACGTCCTGACTTTC. This encodes CASSSGGTGANVLTF.

This chain links TRBV5-1 with TRBJ1-1; TRBD1 might be the D (6 bases). The CDR3 extends over 13 amino acids. Germline V lookup: CDR1 SGHRS, CDR2 YFSETQ. The germline V and J ends were trimmed by 1 base and 8 bases, with 12 bases remaining between them. In nucleotides, the CDR3 is TGCGCCAGCAGCTTGCCAAGAGGGGGGGAAGCTTTCTTT. As protein: CASSLPRGGEAFF.

The V gene is TRBV5-1, the J gene TRBJ1-6, with D possibly matching TRBD1 (5 bases). The CDR3 runs to 16 residues. Trimming shortened V by 4 bases and J by 5 bases, and 16 bases separated the two germline ends. Germline V gene lookup returns CDR1 SGHRS and CDR2 YFSETQ. Written as DNA, the CDR3 is TGCGCCAGCAGCCCACGGGGGGGACTGGATAATTCACCCCTCCACTTT. Its translation is CASSPRGGLDNSPLHF.

This rearrangement joins TRBV12-5 to TRBJ1-4; D is perhaps TRBD1 (6 bases). This CDR3 contains 14 residues. Germline values: CDR1 LGHNT, CDR2 FRNRAP. The V and J ends lost 6 bases and 8 bases respectively, with 16 bases between them. CDR3 sequence (DNA): TGTGCTAGTGGCCCGCCGGGGGCCGGAGAAAAACTGTTTTTT. It translates to CASGPPGAGEKLFF.

J is TRBJ2-3 and V is TRBV5-1; D is undetermined. With 4 bases removed from V and 6 bases from J, the gap between germline ends came to 15 bases. Germline V gene lookup returns CDR1 SGHRS and CDR2 YFSETQ. The CDR3 covers 14 residues. The CDR3 DNA reads as TGCGCCAGCAGCGCCCGCAGGAGTGGGGATACGCAGTATTTT. Translating it yields CASSARRSGDTQYF.

V usage is TRBV27 and J usage is TRBJ2-4, with a weak D call TRBD2 (5 bases). The V end was cut by 4 bases, the J end by 6 bases, with 13 bases between. The CDR3 extends over 14 amino acids. Germline CDR1 reads MNHEY; CDR2 reads SMNVEV (reference sequence). The DNA of the CDR3 is TGTGCCAGCAGTTCATCTGAGGGTGTAAACATTCAGTACTTC. Amino acid sequence: CASSSSEGVNIQYF.

The chain recombines TRBV27 with TRBJ2-6, with D unresolved. Germline lookup yields CDR1 MNHEY and CDR2 SMNVEV (reference sequence). This CDR3 spans 15 amino acids. V lost 6 bases, J lost 2 bases, and 11 bases lay in between. The CDR3 protein is CASSSVLAGANVLTF. The CDR3 region has the DNA TGTGCCAGCAGCTCGGTGTTGGCTGGGGCCAACGTCCTGACTTTC.

This chain's CDR3 is CASSPGGNPVGAEAFF. The CDR3 DNA is TGCGCCAGCAGCCCCGGAGGCAACCCCGTAGGAGCTGAAGCTTTCTTT. The chain links TRBV5-1 to TRBJ1-1; D is unclear. The CDR3 loop spans 16 amino acids. CDR1 is SGHRS and CDR2 is YFSETQ in the germline V gene. Trimming stripped 4 bases from V and 6 bases from J, with 22 bases between.

With regard to this clone: Germline and junction disagree at one end, which may indicate a read error. The V call is TRBV7-7, the J call TRBJ1-1; D might be TRBD1 (5 bases). The CDR3 extends over 15 amino acids. Germline V CDR1 and CDR2: SSHAT, FNYEAQ (reference sequence). The CDR3 sequence: CASSLGRDENTEAFF. The CDR3 DNA follows: TGTGCTAGCAGCTTAGGGAGGGACGAGAACACTGAAGCTTTCTTT. The whole variable domain, filled in from reference TRBV7-7 and TRBJ1-1, reads GAGVSQSPRYKVTKRGQDVTLRCDPISSHATLYWYQQALGQGPEFLTYFNYEAQPDKSGLPSDRFSAERPEGSISTLTIQRTEQRDSAMYRCASSLGRDENTEAFFGQGTRLTVV.

The chain joins TRBV5-4 to TRBJ2-1, with D hard to call. CDR1 and CDR2 (germline): SGHNT, YYREEE (reference sequence). V was cut by 5 bases and J by 10 bases, with 13 bases left in between. The CDR3 runs 12 residues. For the CDR3, the DNA is TGTGCCAGCAGTCCCGACCCCAGCGAGCAGTTCTTC. This sequence encodes CASSPDPSEQFF.

The genes are TRBV6-1 and TRBJ2-5; D not resolved. The V end was cut by 7 bases, the J end by 2 bases, with 17 bases between. The CDR3 has 15 residues. The germline V gene encodes CDR1 MNHNS and CDR2 SASEGT. This CDR3 reads CASTVLAPDQETQYF. The CDR3 region has the DNA TGTGCCAGCACCGTTCTGGCGCCAGATCAAGAGACCCAGTACTTC.

In this sample, this clone turned up a few times. The identical CDR3 is also encoded by other nucleotide sequences in the sample. The chain carries TRBV5-1 and TRBJ2-7, with no clear D. Trimming shortened V by 0 bases and J by 2 bases, and 9 bases separated the two germline ends. The CDR3 loop spans 14 amino acids. Germline CDR1 SGHRS, CDR2 YFSETQ. Here the CDR3 reads CASSLVVQPYEQYF. CDR3 bases: TGCGCCAGCAGCTTGGTAGTGCAACCCTACGAGCAGTACTTC.

The chain employs TRBV6-5 and TRBJ1-1, with D possibly TRBD1 on 5 matching bases. The CDR3 is 14 amino acids. The V end lost 5 bases, the J end lost 5 bases, and 15 bases lay between the germline ends. The germline V gene has CDR1 MNHEY and CDR2 SVGAGI. CDR3 residues: CASSATGTVTEAFF. The DNA of the CDR3 is TGTGCCAGCAGTGCGACCGGGACTGTGACTGAAGCTTTCTTT.

This rearrangement joins TRBV5-6 to TRBJ1-5, with D tentatively TRBD1 (5 bases). The CDR3 runs to 15 residues. Trimming took off 4 bases at V and 3 bases at J, with 14 bases between the two ends. Germline CDR1 is SGHDT and CDR2 is YYEEEE. The CDR3 DNA reads as TGTGCCAGCAGCCTCGGGGGGATTAACAATCAGCCCCAGCATTTT. Its translation is CASSLGGINNQPQHF.

This rearrangement joins TRBV14 to TRBJ2-2; D gene unclear. With 5 bases removed from V and 1 base from J, the gap between germline ends came to 5 bases. The germline V gene has CDR1 SGHDN and CDR2 FVKESK. This CDR3 is 13 amino acids long. CDR3 protein: CASSRGNTGELFF. CDR3 DNA sequence: TGTGCCAGCAGCAGAGGGAACACCGGGGAGCTGTTTTTT. The whole variable domain, filled in from reference TRBV14 and TRBJ2-2, reads EAGVTQFPSHSVIEKGQTVTLRCDPISGHDNLYWYRRVMGKEIKFLLHFVKESKQDESGMPNNRFLAERTGGTYSTLKVQPAELEDSGVYFCASSRGNTGELFFGEGSRLTVL.